The entry below describes one T cell receptor beta chain. The target antigen is unknown. A read error may be the cause here, since a much bigger clone is one base away. The study amplified TCR beta CDR3 regions using RNA transcripts. An initial RT-PCR round employing HTBI primers preceded a second-round multiplex PCR. TCRdb re-analysed the multiplex PCR reads in MiXCR, keeping a single row per CDR3 protein. The table has a few hundred thousand distinct CDR3 sequences, roughly 39% seen once. These data are taken from a study of Graves' ophthalmopathy and Graves' hyperthyroidism. Study-level points and caveats: As the model predicted ophthalmopathy progression, it achieved a sensitivity of roughly 69% and a specificity of around 76%. Most thyroid clonotypes with frequency above 0.001 were detected in blood too.

V was cut by 5 bases and J by 7 bases, with 17 bases left in between. Germline V gives CDR1 MNHEY, CDR2 SVGEGT. This CDR3 region has 14 residues. Eligible hyperthyroidism cases comprised new diagnoses of under 2 months' duration in individuals aged 18 to 65. Clinicians made diagnoses from clinical symptoms, serum thyroxine, TRAb, thyroid ultrasound and orbital computed tomography. The chain recombines TRBV6-2 or TRBV6-3 with TRBJ1-2; perhaps TRBD1 as D (5 bases). The specimen was peripheral blood or thyroid tissue (not recorded which). This TCR was recovered from an adult man with Graves' hyperthyroidism. CDR3 sequence: CASSHPGTACGYTF. CDR3 bases: TGTGCCAGCAGTCACCCCGGGACGGCATGTGGCTACACCTTC.